This T cell receptor beta chain stems from a study of breast tumors, draining lymph nodes, adjacent tissues. TCRdb analysed the multiplex PCR reads with MiXCR anew, one entry per CDR3 protein. The sample includes 150,000 to 250,000 distinct CDR3 sequences, roughly 29% seen only once; the top ten take approximately 4.5%. Axillary draining lymph nodes of breast cancer patients supplied the node samples. Whole-study results and caveats: Tumor repertoires ranked between lymph nodes and nontumor tissue in diversity, with V and J gene preferences. Findings are consistent with lymph node origin and intratumoral expansion of most tumor T cells. Data only fit, rather than demonstrated, lymph node origin of most tumor T cells. Tumor and nontumor repertoires were significantly more similar in luminal-like than in basal-like breast cancer.

This clonotype was counted many times. The antigen is not known. This sequence originates from a female donor with breast cancer. Some clones in this sample may be carry-over from other donors' samples. Source material: axillary lymph node tissue.

CDR3 protein: CASSRGQSQETQYF. The CDR3 DNA reads as TGTGCCAGTAGTAGAGGACAGAGCCAAGAGACCCAGTACTTC. The chain is built from TRBV19 and TRBJ2-5, with TRBD1 as a possible D gene (6 bases). The germline CDR1 and CDR2 sequences are LNHDA and SQIVND (reference sequence). The V and J ends lost 4 bases and 1 base respectively, with 10 bases between them. The CDR3 runs 14 residues.